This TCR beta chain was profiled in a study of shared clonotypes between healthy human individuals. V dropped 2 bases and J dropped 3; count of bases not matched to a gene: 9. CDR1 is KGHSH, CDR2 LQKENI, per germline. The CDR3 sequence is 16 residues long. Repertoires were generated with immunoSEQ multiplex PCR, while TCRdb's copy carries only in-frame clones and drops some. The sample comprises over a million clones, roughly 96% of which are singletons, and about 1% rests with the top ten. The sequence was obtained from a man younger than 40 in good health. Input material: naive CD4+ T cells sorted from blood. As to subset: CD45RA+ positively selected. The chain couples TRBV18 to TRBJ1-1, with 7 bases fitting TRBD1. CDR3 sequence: CASSPRTGGLYTEAFF. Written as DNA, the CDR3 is TGTGCCAGCTCACCAAGGACAGGTGGGCTCTACACTGAAGCTTTCTTT.